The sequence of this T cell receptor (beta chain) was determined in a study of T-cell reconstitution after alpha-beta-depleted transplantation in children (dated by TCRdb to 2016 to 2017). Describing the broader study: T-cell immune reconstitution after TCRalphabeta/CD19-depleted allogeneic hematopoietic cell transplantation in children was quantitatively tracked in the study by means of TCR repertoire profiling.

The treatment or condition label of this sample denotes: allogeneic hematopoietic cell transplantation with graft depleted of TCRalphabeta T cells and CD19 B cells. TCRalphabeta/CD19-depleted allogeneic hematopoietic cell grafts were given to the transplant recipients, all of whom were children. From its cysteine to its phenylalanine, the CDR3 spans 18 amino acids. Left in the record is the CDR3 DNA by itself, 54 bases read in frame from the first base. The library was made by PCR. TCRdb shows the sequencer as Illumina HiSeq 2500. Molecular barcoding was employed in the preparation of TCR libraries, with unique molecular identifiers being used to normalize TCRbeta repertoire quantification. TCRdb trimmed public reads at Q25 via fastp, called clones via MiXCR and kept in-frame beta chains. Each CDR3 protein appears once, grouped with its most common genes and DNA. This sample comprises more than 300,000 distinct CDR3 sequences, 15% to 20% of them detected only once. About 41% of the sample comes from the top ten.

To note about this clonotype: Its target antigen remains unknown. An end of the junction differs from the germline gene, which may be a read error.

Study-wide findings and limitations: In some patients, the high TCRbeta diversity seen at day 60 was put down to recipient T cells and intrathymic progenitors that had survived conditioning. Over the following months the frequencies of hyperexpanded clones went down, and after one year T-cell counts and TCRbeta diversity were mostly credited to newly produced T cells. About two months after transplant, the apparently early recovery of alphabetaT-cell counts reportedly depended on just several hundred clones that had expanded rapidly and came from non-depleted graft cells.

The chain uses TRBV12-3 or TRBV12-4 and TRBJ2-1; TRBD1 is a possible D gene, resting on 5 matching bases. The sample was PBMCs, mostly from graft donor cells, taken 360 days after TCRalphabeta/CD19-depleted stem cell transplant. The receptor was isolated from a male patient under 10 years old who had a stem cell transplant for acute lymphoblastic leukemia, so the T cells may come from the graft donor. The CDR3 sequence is CACSPPDIRGPFYNEQFF. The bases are TGTGCCTGCAGTCCCCCGGACATTAGGGGCCCATTTTACAATGAGCAGTTCTTC.